This TCR beta chain was captured by sequencing in a study of blood T cell repertoires in COVID-19. Study information: Specimens from acute and convalescent COVID-19 originated in the United States, Italy and Spain. From T cells, B-cell-depleted T cells, or PBMCs came the material, which was cDNA or gDNA.

Under the authors' procedure: Amplifying reference gene primers gave estimates of nucleated cell counts. Produced via immunoSEQ multiplex PCR; TCRdb's table is partial and in-frame only. V and J calls plus clone size are reproduced from that table; the DNA served to infer D and trimming. The sample contains under 300,000 clones, 75% to 90% of which appear only once. The CDR3 covers 15 residues. V was shortened by 6 bases and J by 4 bases, with 18 bases between the two germline ends. Germline V gene lookup returns CDR1 LNHNV and CDR2 YYDKDF (reference sequence). The material sequenced was peripheral blood. The V call is TRBV15, the J call TRBJ2-5; D is perhaps TRBD1 (6 bases). The source of this sequence is a man aged 50-60 years with acute or convalescent COVID-19. The CDR3 loop is CATSLQGIGPETQYF. Written as DNA, the CDR3 is TGTGCCACCAGTTTACAGGGTATAGGTCCAGAGACCCAGTACTTC.